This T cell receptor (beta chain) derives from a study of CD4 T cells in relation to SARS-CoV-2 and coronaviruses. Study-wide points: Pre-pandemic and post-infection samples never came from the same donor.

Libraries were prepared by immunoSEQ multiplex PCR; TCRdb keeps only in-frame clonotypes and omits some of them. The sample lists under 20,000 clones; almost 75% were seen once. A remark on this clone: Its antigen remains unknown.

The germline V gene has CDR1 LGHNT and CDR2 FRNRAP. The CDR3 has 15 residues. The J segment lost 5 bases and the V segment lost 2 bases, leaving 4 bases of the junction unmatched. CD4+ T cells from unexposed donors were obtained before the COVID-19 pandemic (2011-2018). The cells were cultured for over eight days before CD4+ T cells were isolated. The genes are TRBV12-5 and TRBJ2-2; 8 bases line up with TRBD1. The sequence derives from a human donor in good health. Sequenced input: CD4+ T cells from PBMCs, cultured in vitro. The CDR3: CASGLSRTGTGELFF. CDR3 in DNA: TGTGCTAGTGGTTTGTCTAGGACAGGGACCGGGGAGCTGTTTTTT.